This T cell receptor beta chain was retrieved from a study of PD-1 blockade in classical Hodgkin lymphoma. Assay: immunoSEQ multiplex PCR; the TCRdb copy retains only in-frame clones and omits some. This repertoire shows under 60,000 clones, around 73% found once; its top ten account for about 15%. The CDR3 is made up of 11 amino acids. The V gene's germline CDR1 is MNHNS and CDR2 SASEGT. V was trimmed by 6 bases and J by 11 bases, leaving 13 bases between them. Exposure to brentuximab vedotin varied, and each patient had relapsed following autologous stem cell transplantation. This sequence was found in a human donor with classical Hodgkin lymphoma. The starting material was peripheral blood mononuclear cells (PBMCs), obtained before the second cycle of nivolumab. The rearrangement uses TRBV6-1 and TRBJ1-1; no definite D call. CDR3 nucleotide sequence: TGTGCCAGCAGGTTATTAGACCCGGCTTTCTTT. Its protein is CASRLLDPAFF.